This T cell receptor (beta chain) comes out of a study of CD8 T cells in Susac syndrome. Whole-study results and caveats: Acknowledgment was made by the study that its TCR sequencing and HLA analysis involved a relatively small number of individuals.

Random hexamers primed reverse transcription of roughly 0.5 to 1 ug RNA. TCRdb processed the immunoSEQ multiplex PCR reads anew with MiXCR; each CDR3 protein has one entry. The profile shows 130,000 to 150,000 distinct CDR3 sequences, around 94% of them singletons. Age- and sex-matched healthy donors served as the control group. FACS was used to enrich TEMRA cells, whereas the CD8+ and CD4+ T cells were obtained by negative isolation. V dropped 1 base and J dropped 5 bases, with 8 bases sitting between them. The CDR3 runs to 13 residues. As to this clonotype: Its antigen is still unknown.

The sequencing input was CD4+ T cells from PBMCs. The clonotype comes from a human donor in good health. This rearrangement joins TRBV12-3 or TRBV12-4 to TRBJ2-5, with D possibly being TRBD1 (6 bases). Written as DNA, the CDR3 is TGTGCCAGCAGTTTAGTCAGGGGTGAGACCCAGTACTTC. Its translation: CASSLVRGETQYF.